These 15 T cell receptor beta chains originate from one sample sequenced in a study of vaccination effects on CD4 cells after COVID-19. Only in-frame clones appear in the TCRdb table, and some are missing; sequencing was by immunoSEQ multiplex PCR. The sample holds 70,000 to 85,000 clones; approximately 80% are singletons and the top ten take 0.95% to 1.5%. What these receptors recognize is not known. In the ViraFEST assay, antigen-specific CD4+ clonotypes were identified by expansion after peptide-pool stimulation. Following 10 days of culture, CD4+ T cells were isolated. Either the mRNA-1273 or the BNT162b2 vaccine was given to participants as two doses. Sequenced material: CD4+ T cells from PBMCs cultured with HCoV-229E spike peptides, taken after COVID-19 vaccination. These receptors originate from a human donor who received a COVID-19 vaccine.

The gene calls are TRBV5-6 and TRBJ1-5; a possible D gene is TRBD1 (5 bases). The V end was cut by 1 base, the J end by 2 bases, with 13 bases between. CDR3 length equals 16 residues. The germline V gene encodes CDR1 SGHDT and CDR2 YYEEEE. The CDR3 DNA reads TGTGCCAGCAGCTTGTTCGGGAGGGACGGCAATCAGCCCCAGCATTTT. Its protein product is CASSLFGRDGNQPQHF. The full variable domain, completed using reference TRBV5-6 and TRBJ1-5, is DAGVTQSPTHLIKTRGQQVTLRCSPKSGHDTVSWYQQALGQGPQFIFQYYEEEERQRGNFPDRFSGHQFPNYSSELNVNALLLGDSALYLCASSLFGRDGNQPQHFGDGTRLSIL.

The chain is built from TRBV19 and TRBJ1-4, with D perhaps TRBD1 (5 bases). The V and J ends lost 5 bases and 3 bases respectively, with 10 bases between them. This CDR3 spans 14 amino acids. The germline CDR1 and CDR2 sequences are LNHDA and SQIVND (reference sequence). CDR3 in DNA: TGTGCCAGTAGTCAATGGGGCTCTAATGAAAAACTGTTTTTT. It codes for CASSQWGSNEKLFF.

V and J are TRBV24-1 and TRBJ2-2; tentatively, D is TRBD1 (5 bases). Germline V gives CDR1 KGHDR, CDR2 SFDVKD. Between the trimmed V and J ends, which lost 0 bases and 2 bases, there was a span of 9 bases. There are 16 residues in the CDR3. CDR3 region: CATSDLAGINTGELFF. The CDR3 nucleotides read TGTGCCACCAGTGATTTGGCAGGGATAAACACCGGGGAGCTGTTTTTT.

This clone was counted once. This rearrangement joins TRBV5-1 to TRBJ2-3; D is uncertain. Germline V gives CDR1 SGHRS, CDR2 YFSETQ. Trimming took off 0 bases at V and 2 bases at J, with 7 bases between the two ends. The CDR3 runs 14 residues. The DNA for the CDR3 is TGCGCCAGCAGCTTGGATGCCTTCACAGATACGCAGTATTTT. This codes for CASSLDAFTDTQYF.

The chain recombines TRBV12-3 or TRBV12-4 with TRBJ1-3; D is unclear. V dropped 6 bases and J dropped 4 bases, with 10 bases sitting between them. This CDR3 has 13 amino acids. In nucleotides, the CDR3 is TGTGCCAGCAGCTCTGACACCGGAAACACCATATATTTT. Its protein product is CASSSDTGNTIYF.

This sequence joins TRBV6-5 and TRBJ2-7; 9 bases are shared with TRBD1. V trimming: 5 bases; J trimming: 7 bases; junction bases outside the gene matches: 9. This CDR3 has 14 amino acids. Germline V gene data show CDR1 as MNHEY and CDR2 as SVGAGI. The CDR3 DNA follows: TGTGCCAGCAGTCCGGGACAGGGAAGCAGGGAGCAGTACGTC. This sequence encodes CASSPGQGSREQYV.

The chain combines TRBV4-1 with TRBJ1-1; TRBD1 might be the D (6 bases). The CDR3 extends over 12 amino acids. Per the germline V gene, CDR1 is MGHRA and CDR2 is YSYEKL. Trimming stripped 2 bases from V and 5 bases from J, with 6 bases between. Written as DNA, the CDR3 is TGCGCCAGCAGCCAACAGGGGACTGAAGCTTTCTTT. Its protein is CASSQQGTEAFF.

This clone was observed a few times. The chain has TRBV11-2 and TRBJ2-2; 9 positions agree with TRBD2. Germline CDR1 and CDR2: SGHAT and FQNNGV. CDR3 size: 16 residues. The J segment lost 2 bases and the V segment lost 2 bases, leaving 3 bases of the junction unmatched. CDR3 sequence reads: CASSLRGGANTGELFF. CDR3 DNA: TGTGCCAGCAGCTTACGCGGGGGGGCAAACACCGGGGAGCTGTTTTTT.

The chain has TRBV18 and TRBJ2-2; D ambiguous. This CDR3 has 14 amino acids. Between the trimmed V and J ends, which lost 3 bases and 4 bases, there was a span of 9 bases. Germline V gene lookup returns CDR1 KGHSH and CDR2 LQKENI. CDR3 residues: CASSPVVGTGELFF. In DNA, the CDR3 is TGTGCCAGCTCACCGGTAGTCGGCACCGGGGAGCTGTTTTTT.

This chain links TRBV7-2 with TRBJ2-1; TRBD2 aligns across 11 bases. The V gene's germline CDR1 is SGHTA and CDR2 FQGNSA. The length of the CDR3 is 15 residues. V shed 1 base and J 7 bases; nucleotides not matched to a gene: 3. The CDR3 sequence: CASSLGSGGANEQFF. In DNA, the CDR3 is TGTGCCAGCAGCTTAGGTAGCGGGGGGGCAAATGAGCAGTTCTTC.

The chain employs TRBV19 and TRBJ2-2; D is unresolved. CDR1 and CDR2 from the germline V gene are LNHDA and SQIVND (reference sequence). Trimming took 4 bases from V and 4 from J, leaving 4 bases between them. The CDR3 is 12 residues long. CDR3 sequence reads: CASSRSTGELFF. CDR3 sequence (DNA): TGTGCCAGTAGTAGGAGCACCGGGGAGCTGTTTTTT.

The J gene is TRBJ2-2, the V gene TRBV7-7, with 8 nucleotides matching TRBD1. Per the germline V gene, CDR1 is SSHAT and CDR2 is FNYEAQ (reference sequence). Trimming at V came to 5 bases and at J to 4 bases, leaving 12 bases not matched to a gene. The CDR3 sequence is 17 residues long. CDR3 in DNA: TGTGCCAGCAGCCCCCAACCAGGGGGCGCCAGCACCGGGGAGCTGTTTTTT. Residues: CASSPQPGGASTGELFF. The full variable domain, its missing parts supplied by reference TRBV7-7 and TRBJ2-2, is GAGVSQSPRYKVTKRGQDVTLRCDPISSHATLYWYQQALGQGPEFLTYFNYEAQPDKSGLPSDRFSAERPEGSISTLTIQRTEQRDSAMYRCASSPQPGGASTGELFFGEGSRLTVL.

This clone showed up just a few times. The rearrangement uses TRBV10-1 and TRBJ2-3, with 9 bases identical to TRBD1. With 3 bases clipped from V and 8 bases from J, the junction kept 6 bases outside the gene matches. The CDR3 consists of 14 residues. Per germline, CDR1 WNHNN and CDR2 SYGVQD (reference sequence). CDR3 nucleotides: TGCGCCAGCAGTGATACCGGGACAGGGTCTACGCAGTATTTT. Protein: CASSDTGTGSTQYF.

CDR3 in DNA: TGTGCCAGCAGCCCCCGAGGGGTATTGGACAGAGAGACCCAGTACTTC. It specifies CASSPRGVLDRETQYF. The chain has TRBV7-8 and TRBJ2-5, with D tentatively TRBD1 (6 bases). This CDR3 spans 16 amino acids. Deletions cut 5 bases from V and 4 bases from J, with 20 bases between. The V gene's germline CDR1 is SGHVS and CDR2 FQNEAQ.

The genes are TRBV24-1 and TRBJ2-3, with a possible D match to TRBD2 (7 bases). The germline gives CDR1 KGHDR, CDR2 SFDVKD. CDR3 length: 15 residues. Trimming shortened V by 3 bases and J by 5 bases, and 14 bases separated the two germline ends. For the CDR3, the DNA is TGTGCCACCAGTGATATGGGGGGGGCGTTAGATACGCAGTATTTT. Its translation is CATSDMGGALDTQYF.